The next 6 T cell receptor beta chains were all read from a single sample in a study of response to subunit inactivated influenza vaccine. One entry per CDR3 protein, called by TCRdb with MiXCR from the RT-PCR reads. The sample lists approximately 680,000 distinct CDR3 sequences; approximately 14% were seen once. The source was PBMCs from blood, collected about 12 days after vaccination. The receptor source for this set is a man aged 50-60 years who received an inactivated influenza vaccine.

A few counts support this clonotype. The chain combines TRBV20-1 with TRBJ2-7; D remains unclear. This CDR3 spans 13 amino acids. The V end lost 4 bases, the J end lost 3 bases, and 13 bases lay between the germline ends. Germline CDR1 is DFQATT and CDR2 is SNEGSKA (reference sequence). CDR3 in DNA: TGCAGTGCTAACAGTGCCTTAAACTACGAGCAGTACTTC. Protein product: CSANSALNYEQYF.

The gene calls are TRBV5-6 and TRBJ2-7, with D perhaps matching TRBD1 (6 bases). Germline V gene lookup returns CDR1 SGHDT and CDR2 YYEEEE. The CDR3 is 15 amino acids. Trimming shortened V by 5 bases and J by 0 bases, and 15 bases separated the two germline ends. For the CDR3, the DNA is TGTGCCAGCAGATCAGGGGTCCCAAGCTCCTACGAGCAGTACTTC. It is translated as CASRSGVPSSYEQYF.

This clonotype was counted ten times or more. The chain has TRBV4-1 and TRBJ1-2, with 8 positions matching TRBD1. This CDR3 is built from 18 residues. J lost 1 base, V lost 5 bases, and 15 bases had no gene match. The germline CDR1 and CDR2 sequences are MGHRA and YSYEKL. The CDR3 coding sequence is TGCGCCAGCAGCTCCGCTCCTATAGGACAGGGCCGTAACTATGGCTACACCTTC. This gives the protein CASSSAPIGQGRNYGYTF.

This clonotype has more than one count but fewer than ten. V and J are TRBV12-3 or TRBV12-4 and TRBJ2-1; a weak D match, TRBD2 (6 bases). This CDR3 has 14 residues. Trimming pared 6 bases from V and 8 bases from J, leaving 17 bases between. CDR3 DNA sequence: TGTGCCAGCAGCCAACTAGCACAGGTCTATGAGCAGTTCTTC. As protein: CASSQLAQVYEQFF.

This clonotype was seen only a few times. The chain uses TRBV20-1 and TRBJ2-7; D ambiguous. Germline-derived CDR1 and CDR2 are DFQATT and SNEGSKA (reference sequence). The CDR3 loop spans 13 amino acids. The V gene lost 5 bases and the J gene lost 2 bases, with 13 bases spanning the gap. CDR3 region: CSADPTHAYEQYF. Here the CDR3 DNA reads TGCAGTGCTGATCCGACCCACGCCTACGAGCAGTACTTC.

The chain links TRBV20-1 to TRBJ2-3; D perhaps matches TRBD1 (5 bases). This CDR3 contains 14 residues. V lost 3 bases and J lost 0, with 10 bases in between. Germline CDR1 DFQATT, CDR2 SNEGSKA (reference sequence). The DNA for the CDR3 is TGCAGTGCTAGGGACACCTCTAGCACAGATACGCAGTATTTT. Amino acid sequence: CSARDTSSTDTQYF.